This TCR beta chain stems from a study of CD8 T cells in ankylosing spondylitis. General study findings and limits: As reported, disease-linked clones showed significant enrichment in matched ankylosing spondylitis synovial fluid. As for the disease-linked clones, they showed a CD8+ phenotype and occurred at relatively low frequencies in peripheral blood. What seemed typical of ankylosing spondylitis blood was a TCR beta motif built from 7 or 8 highly homologous variants.

Germline V gene lookup returns CDR1 LGHNA and CDR2 YNFKEQ. V gave up 1 base and J gave up 6 bases, with 12 bases separating them. This CDR3 is 15 amino acids long. As regards this clonotype: Its matching antigen is unknown.

Library preparation for TCR beta used quantitative 5'-RACE with molecular barcodes. TCRdb processed the 5' RACE reads anew with MiXCR; each CDR3 protein has one entry. The data hold around 130,000 distinct CDR3 sequences, with approximately 10% observed a single time. This receptor was identified in a male donor with ankylosing spondylitis or in good health (not recorded which). V usage is TRBV4-2 and J usage is TRBJ2-2; D gene unclear. Sequencing used blood, either unsorted or a sorted T cell fraction (not recorded which). The DNA of the CDR3 is TGTGCCAGCAGCCAAGGGGTCCAGGTTTCCGGGGAGCTGTTTTTT. Translating it yields CASSQGVQVSGELFF.